Listed below are T cell receptor beta chains from one sample, sequenced in a study of shared clonotypes between healthy human individuals. Using immunoSEQ multiplex PCR, the repertoire was profiled, and TCRdb retains in-frame clones only, with some absent. This table has 2,100,000 or so clones, approximately 95% appearing once. Sequencing was done on a sample of naive CD4+ T cells sorted from blood. The receptors originated from a man aged 18 to 29 in good health. The conserved cysteine and the conserved F or W are not part of the CDR3 here. Fields, in order: clone size, D gene, V gene, CDR3 length, J gene, CDR3 protein. A D gene is named only where the DNA matches it firmly. Only part of the rows carry a size: once, few, many, or a class if the clone is expanded.

size: NA
D: TRBD1
V: TRBV5-1
length: 15
J: TRBJ1-3
CDR3: ASSLGGQGPSGNTIY

size: NA
D: NA
V: TRBV6-5
length: 10
J: TRBJ2-3
CDR3: ASSSPGDTQY

size: NA
D: NA
V: TRBV4-1
length: 13
J: TRBJ1-1
CDR3: ASSPLKDSTSEAF

size: NA
D: TRBD1
V: TRBV6-1
length: 12
J: TRBJ1-4
CDR3: ASSYDRGGEKLF

size: few
D: NA
V: TRBV2
length: 14
J: TRBJ2-7
CDR3: ASSAGEPQGSYEQY

size: NA
D: NA
V: TRBV5-4
length: 13
J: TRBJ1-1
CDR3: ASSPAVPGSTEAF

size: NA
D: NA
V: TRBV2
length: 12
J: TRBJ2-7
CDR3: ASSKGALTYEQY

size: NA
D: NA
V: TRBV6-5
length: 11
J: TRBJ2-5
CDR3: ASSYGAKETQY

size: NA
D: NA
V: TRBV6-1
length: 9
J: TRBJ2-3
CDR3: ASSVTDTQY

size: once
D: NA
V: TRBV19
length: 14
J: TRBJ2-2
CDR3: ASSIGKGLQTGELF

size: NA
D: NA
V: TRBV5-1
length: 12
J: TRBJ2-5
CDR3: ASSLSSGQETQY

size: NA
D: NA
V: TRBV27
length: 13
J: TRBJ2-7
CDR3: ASSLGRTGRYEQY

size: NA
D: NA
V: TRBV30
length: 9
J: TRBJ2-7
CDR3: AWGPSYEQY

size: NA
D: NA
V: TRBV29-1
length: 12
J: TRBJ2-5
CDR3: SVGGALTQETQY

size: NA
D: NA
V: TRBV5-1
length: 12
J: TRBJ1-1
CDR3: ASSRQGWDTEAF

size: NA
D: NA
V: TRBV5-1
length: 13
J: TRBJ2-3
CDR3: ASSLALSGTDTQY

size: NA
D: NA
V: TRBV30
length: 12
J: TRBJ2-6
CDR3: AWRVGPGANVLT

size: NA
D: TRBD1
V: TRBV5-1
length: 12
J: TRBJ2-4
CDR3: ASSAGTATNIQY

size: NA
D: NA
V: TRBV27
length: 9
J: TRBJ2-7
CDR3: ASSALGEQY

size: NA
D: NA
V: TRBV5-4
length: 13
J: TRBJ2-5
CDR3: ASSGAGAPQETQY

size: NA
D: NA
V: TRBV7-2
length: 10
J: TRBJ2-5
CDR3: ASRVGIETQY

size: NA
D: NA
V: TRBV6-6
length: 12
J: TRBJ1-4
CDR3: ASSYTRGSPTLF

size: NA
D: TRBD1
V: TRBV2
length: 11
J: TRBJ1-4
CDR3: ATRQGGSEKLF

size: NA
D: TRBD2
V: TRBV5-1
length: 14
J: TRBJ2-3
CDR3: ASSQKRGASTDTQY

size: NA
D: NA
V: TRBV2
length: 11
J: TRBJ2-7
CDR3: ASGGDRTYEQY

size: NA
D: NA
V: TRBV5-4
length: 16
J: TRBJ1-2
CDR3: ASSLGGVQGYLSYGYT

size: NA
D: NA
V: TRBV9
length: 12
J: TRBJ2-7
CDR3: ASSVGSGPYEQY

size: NA
D: NA
V: TRBV30
length: 9
J: TRBJ1-2
CDR3: ARGEGYGYT

size: NA
D: TRBD2
V: TRBV5-1
length: 12
J: TRBJ2-1
CDR3: ASSPREGYNEQF

size: NA
D: TRBD1
V: TRBV6-1
length: 13
J: TRBJ1-5
CDR3: ASISRDRINQPQH